The following is a T cell receptor (beta chain) sequence with its context. Its antigen is not identified. The data stem from a study of monozygotic twins with inflammatory bowel disease. Reanalyzing the 5' RACE reads, TCRdb keeps one entry per CDR3 protein, without DNA. The sample includes around 380,000 distinct CDR3 sequences. This CDR3 region has 15 residues. Germline assignment: CDR1 SGHTA and CDR2 FQGNSA. Total RNA from whole blood was isolated with no T cell sorting. Findings of the study overall: Among patients, repertoires may have gained variability from differing immunosuppressive treatments.

This receptor was obtained from a human donor with ulcerative colitis or Crohn's disease, or a healthy co-twin of an affected twin (not recorded which). Sequenced input: blood. This sequence joins TRBV7-2 and TRBJ1-2; there is no DNA to check the TCRdb D call of TRBD1. The CDR3 here is CASSARRDSSYGYTF.